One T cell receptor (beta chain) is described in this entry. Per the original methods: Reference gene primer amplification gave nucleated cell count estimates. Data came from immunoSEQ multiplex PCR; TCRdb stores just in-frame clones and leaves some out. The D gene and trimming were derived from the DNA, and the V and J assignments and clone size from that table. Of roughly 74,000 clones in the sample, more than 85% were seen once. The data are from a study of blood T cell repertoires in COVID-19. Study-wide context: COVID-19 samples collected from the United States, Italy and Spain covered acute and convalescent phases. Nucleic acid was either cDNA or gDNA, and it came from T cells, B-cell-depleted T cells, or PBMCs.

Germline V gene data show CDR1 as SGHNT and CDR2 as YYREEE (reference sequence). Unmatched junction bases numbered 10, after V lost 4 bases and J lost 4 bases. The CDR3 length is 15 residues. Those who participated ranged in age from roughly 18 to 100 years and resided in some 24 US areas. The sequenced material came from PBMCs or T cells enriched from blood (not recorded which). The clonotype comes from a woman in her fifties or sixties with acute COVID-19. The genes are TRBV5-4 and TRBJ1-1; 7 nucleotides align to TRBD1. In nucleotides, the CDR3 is TGTGCCAGCAGCCCAACGACAGGGCTCGGCACTGAAGCTTTCTTT. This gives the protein CASSPTTGLGTEAFF.